This TCR beta chain was recovered during a study of human T cells and chemical hapten exposure. Whole-study context: Patch tests put 0.01% DPC on the upper back, read at 6 days.

Per germline, CDR1 SGHVS and CDR2 FNYEAQ. Trimming left V 1 base short and J 5 bases short, with 12 bases between. The CDR3 is 15 amino acids. Time point indicated: pre-sensitization, week 0. Stated treatment: therapeutic diphenylcyclopropenone sensitization with weekly scalp DPC. This clonotype came up many times. Its antigen is undetermined. TCRdb reprocessed the RACE reads with MiXCR, giving one entry per CDR3 protein. The table has more than 100,000 distinct CDR3 sequences, less than 15% seen once; the top ten hold roughly 2.8%. The study, taken as a whole, reports: No alteration of TCRs above 1 in 1000 frequency was seen with DPC sensitization.

The chain employs TRBV7-6 and TRBJ2-1; D not certain. The sequence was obtained from a young woman with alopecia areata. Some clones in this sample may be carry-over from other donors' samples. The sample consisted of whole blood, taken in connection with sensitization to the hapten diphenylcyclopropenone (DPC). The CDR3 loop reads CASSLVSGFNNEQFF. The DNA of the CDR3 is TGTGCCAGCAGCTTAGTATCGGGTTTCAACAATGAGCAGTTCTTC.